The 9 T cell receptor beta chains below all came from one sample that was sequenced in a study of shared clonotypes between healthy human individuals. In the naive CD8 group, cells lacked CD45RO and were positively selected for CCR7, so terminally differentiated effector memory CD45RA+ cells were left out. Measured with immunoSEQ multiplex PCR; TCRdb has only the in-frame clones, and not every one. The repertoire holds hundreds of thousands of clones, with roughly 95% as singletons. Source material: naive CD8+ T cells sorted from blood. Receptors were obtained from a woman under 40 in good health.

CDR3 nucleotides: TGTGCCAGCGCCGCGGGGTTTAGCGGGGGGTTCACAGATACGCAGTATTTT. Translated, it gives CASAAGFSGGFTDTQYF. The rearrangement joins TRBV7-6 to TRBJ2-3; 10 bases are a match to TRBD2. CDR3 length: 17 residues. Trimming at V came to 8 bases and at J to 2 bases, leaving 13 bases not matched to a gene. The germline CDR1 and CDR2 sequences are SGHVS and FNYEAQ. The whole variable domain, filled in from reference TRBV7-6 and TRBJ2-3, reads GAGVSQSPRYKVTKRGQDVALRCDPISGHVSLYWYRQALGQGPEFLTYFNYEAQQDKSGLPNDRFSAERPEGSISTLTIQRTEQRDSAMYRCASAAGFSGGFTDTQYFGPGTRLTVL.

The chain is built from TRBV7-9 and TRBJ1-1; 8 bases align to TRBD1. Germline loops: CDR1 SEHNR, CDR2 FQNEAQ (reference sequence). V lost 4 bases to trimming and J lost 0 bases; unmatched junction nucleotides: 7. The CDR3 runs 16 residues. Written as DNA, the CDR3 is TGTGCCAGCAGCTCCGGACAGGGTCGGATGAACACTGAAGCTTTCTTT. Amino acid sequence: CASSSGQGRMNTEAFF.

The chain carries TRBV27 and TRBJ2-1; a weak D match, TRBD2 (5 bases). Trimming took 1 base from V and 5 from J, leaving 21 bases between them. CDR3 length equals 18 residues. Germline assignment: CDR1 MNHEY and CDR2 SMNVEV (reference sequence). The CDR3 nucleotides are TGTGCCAGCAGTTTATGGGGAAGCTCGCTAGCATCGAACAATGAGCAGTTCTTC. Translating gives CASSLWGSSLASNNEQFF.

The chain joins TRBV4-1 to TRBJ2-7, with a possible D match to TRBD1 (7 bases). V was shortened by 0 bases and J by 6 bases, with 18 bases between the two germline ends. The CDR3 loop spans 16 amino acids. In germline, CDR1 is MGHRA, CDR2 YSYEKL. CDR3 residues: CASSQDLQGRIREQYF. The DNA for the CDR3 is TGCGCCAGCAGCCAAGACTTACAGGGGAGGATCCGCGAGCAGTACTTC.

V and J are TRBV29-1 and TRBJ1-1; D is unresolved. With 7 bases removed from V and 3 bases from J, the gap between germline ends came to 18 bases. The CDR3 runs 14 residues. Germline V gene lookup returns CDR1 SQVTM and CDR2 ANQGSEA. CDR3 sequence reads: CSALTPPLDTEAFF. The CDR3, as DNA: TGCAGCGCCCTGACTCCCCCGTTGGACACTGAAGCTTTCTTT.

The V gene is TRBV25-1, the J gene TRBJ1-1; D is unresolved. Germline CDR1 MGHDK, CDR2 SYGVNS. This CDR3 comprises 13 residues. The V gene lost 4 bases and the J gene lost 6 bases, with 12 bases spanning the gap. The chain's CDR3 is CASSVTGTAEAFF. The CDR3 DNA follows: TGTGCCAGCAGTGTGACGGGCACGGCTGAAGCTTTCTTT.

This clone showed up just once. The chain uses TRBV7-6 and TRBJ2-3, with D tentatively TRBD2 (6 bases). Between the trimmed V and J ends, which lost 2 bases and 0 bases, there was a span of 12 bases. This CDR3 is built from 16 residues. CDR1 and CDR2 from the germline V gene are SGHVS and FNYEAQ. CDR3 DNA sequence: TGTGCCAGCAGCTTATACGTGGAGGGAAGCACAGATACGCAGTATTTT. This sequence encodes CASSLYVEGSTDTQYF. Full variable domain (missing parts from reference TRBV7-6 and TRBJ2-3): GAGVSQSPRYKVTKRGQDVALRCDPISGHVSLYWYRQALGQGPEFLTYFNYEAQQDKSGLPNDRFSAERPEGSISTLTIQRTEQRDSAMYRCASSLYVEGSTDTQYFGPGTRLTVL.

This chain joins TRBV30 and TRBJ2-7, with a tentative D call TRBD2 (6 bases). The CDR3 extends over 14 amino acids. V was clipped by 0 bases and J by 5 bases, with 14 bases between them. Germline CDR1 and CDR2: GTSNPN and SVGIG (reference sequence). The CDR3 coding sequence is TGTGCCTGGAGTGTCGGTAGCGGAGCGGACGAGCAGTACTTC. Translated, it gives CAWSVGSGADEQYF.

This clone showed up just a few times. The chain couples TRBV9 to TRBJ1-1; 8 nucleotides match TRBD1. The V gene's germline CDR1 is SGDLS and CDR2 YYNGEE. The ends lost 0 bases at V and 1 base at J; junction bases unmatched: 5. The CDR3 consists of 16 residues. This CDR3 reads CASSVVRDRRNTEAFF. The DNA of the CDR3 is TGTGCCAGCAGCGTAGTCCGGGACAGGAGGAACACTGAAGCTTTCTTT.